Shown below are 29 T cell receptor beta chains from a single sample sequenced in a study of blood T cell repertoires in COVID-19. Clones were read by immunoSEQ multiplex PCR, and TCRdb kept only the in-frame ones, dropping some. The sample has approximately 200,000 clones, 84% seen once; the top ten hold about 3%. Sequencing was performed on peripheral blood. Receptors originate from a woman younger than 45 who had recovered from COVID-19.

The CDR3 region is CASSFVEHEQYF. The CDR3 bases are TGTGCCAGCAGTTTCGTAGAACACGAGCAGTACTTC. The gene calls are TRBV12-3 or TRBV12-4 and TRBJ2-7; no firm D call. V was shortened by 3 bases and J by 5 bases, with 8 bases between the two germline ends. The CDR3 is made up of 12 amino acids.

The chain couples TRBV7-9 to TRBJ2-7; no clear D gene. V lost 1 base and J 10 bases, leaving 14 bases between the germline ends. CDR3 size: 13 residues. The germline gives CDR1 SEHNR, CDR2 FQNEAQ (reference sequence). The CDR3 region is CASSLVPQAKQYF. The CDR3 DNA reads TGTGCCAGCAGCTTAGTCCCCCAGGCGAAACAGTACTTC.

The chain joins TRBV5-4 to TRBJ2-4, with D possibly TRBD2 on 6 matching bases. This CDR3 has 14 residues. Deletions cut 3 bases from V and 5 bases from J, with 12 bases between. Germline V lookup: CDR1 SGHNT, CDR2 YYREEE (reference sequence). Here the CDR3 DNA reads TGTGCCAGCAGCTGGGGCAGGGAGGAAAACATTCAGTACTTC. Translation: CASSWGREENIQYF.

This clone appeared a single time. The V and J genes are TRBV13 and TRBJ2-7, with 10 bases fitting TRBD2. V lost 5 bases to trimming and J lost 3 bases; unmatched junction nucleotides: 13. Per the germline V gene, CDR1 is PRHDT and CDR2 is FYEKMQ (reference sequence). The CDR3 is 17 residues long. As DNA, the CDR3 is TGTGCCAGCAGCCTGAGGTTCGGGACTAGCGCCGTCTACGAGCAGTACTTC. This codes for CASSLRFGTSAVYEQYF.

This clone was detected once. The rearrangement links TRBV12-5 to TRBJ1-1; no reliable D call. CDR1 is LGHNT, CDR2 FRNRAP, per germline. V lost 9 bases, J lost 5 bases, and 16 bases lay in between. This CDR3 comprises 13 residues. CDR3 DNA: TGTGCTAGCCTAGGGATATCGGGAACTGAAGCTTTCTTT. It is translated as CASLGISGTEAFF.

In this sample, this clone turned up a few times. The chain is built from TRBV6-1 and TRBJ1-2; D is uncertain. Germline CDR1 reads MNHNS; CDR2 reads SASEGT. The V and J ends lost 2 bases and 0 bases respectively, with 10 bases between them. This CDR3 has 15 amino acids. The CDR3 coding sequence is TGTGCCAGCAGTGAATCCTATCCGACTAACTATGGCTACACCTTC. Translation gives CASSESYPTNYGYTF.

CDR3 region: CASSLTAGAGDTQYF. The CDR3 DNA reads as TGTGCCAGCAGCTTAACAGCGGGAGCAGGGGATACGCAGTATTTT. This chain uses TRBV7-9 with TRBJ2-3, with TRBD2 identical over 8 bases. CDR3 size: 15 residues. Trimming at V came to 2 bases and at J to 6 bases, leaving 7 bases not matched to a gene. Germline CDR1 reads SEHNR; CDR2 reads FQNEAQ (reference sequence).

This chain connects TRBV10-3 to TRBJ2-7; 7 bases align to TRBD1. The V gene end was trimmed by 6 bases and the J gene end by 0 bases; junction bases not matched to a gene: 5. From germline, CDR1 is ENHRY and CDR2 SYGVKD. The length of the CDR3 is 14 residues. CDR3 nucleotide sequence: TGTGCCATCAGACCGGACAGGAGCTCCTACGAGCAGTACTTC. This codes for CAIRPDRSSYEQYF.

This chain joins TRBV4-2 and TRBJ2-1; a weak D match, TRBD1 (5 bases). Germline assignment: CDR1 LGHNA and CDR2 YNFKEQ. The CDR3 has 12 residues. V dropped 0 bases and J dropped 13 bases, with 10 bases sitting between them. The CDR3, as DNA: TGTGCCAGCAGCCAAGAACACAGGTATCAGTTCTTC. Encoded protein: CASSQEHRYQFF.

The chain joins TRBV28 to TRBJ2-7; D not resolved. Germline V gives CDR1 MDHEN, CDR2 SYDVKM. This CDR3 has 15 residues. The ends were cut back, 5 bases at V and 4 bases at J, with 18 bases in the middle. The CDR3 DNA follows: TGTGCCAGCAGTATACCGTCTGGGCATCAGTACGAGCAGTACTTC. Translating it yields CASSIPSGHQYEQYF.

The rearrangement links TRBV3-1 (or the pseudogene TRBV3-2) to TRBJ2-3; 7 bases map to TRBD1. Germline values: CDR1 LGHDT, CDR2 YNNKEL (reference sequence). Trimming at V came to 3 bases and at J to 0 bases, leaving 27 bases not matched to a gene. The CDR3 consists of 23 residues. As DNA, the CDR3 is TGTGCCAGCAGCCATATCCTTGACAGGGCAGGACCCCCCCCTAGAGCGAGCACAGATACGCAGTATTTT. Its translation: CASSHILDRAGPPPRASTDTQYF.

V and J are TRBV4-1 and TRBJ2-7; 12 bases map to TRBD2. Germline trimming cut 4 bases from V and 4 bases from J; bases unmatched to any gene: 5. CDR1 MGHRA and CDR2 YSYEKL come from the germline V gene. The CDR3 runs 15 residues. CDR3 loop: CASSRTSGKFYEQYF. The CDR3 DNA reads TGCGCCAGCAGCCGGACTAGCGGGAAATTTTACGAGCAGTACTTC.

The chain joins TRBV6-5 to TRBJ1-1; 7 bases are a match to TRBD1. This CDR3 spans 14 amino acids. Germline trimming cut 6 bases from V and 2 bases from J; bases unmatched to any gene: 6. Germline CDR1 and CDR2: MNHEY and SVGAGI. The CDR3 protein is CASREGQQNTEAFF. The CDR3 nucleotides are TGTGCCAGCAGGGAGGGACAGCAAAACACTGAAGCTTTCTTT.

The chain is built from TRBV9 and TRBJ2-3; D unclear. V shed 2 bases and J shed 4 bases, with 11 bases lying between them. CDR3 size: 14 residues. CDR1 is SGDLS and CDR2 is YYNGEE in the germline V gene. CDR3 DNA sequence: TGTGCCAGCAGCGTCCCCGACGGAGCAGATACGCAGTATTTT. As protein: CASSVPDGADTQYF.

The genes are TRBV24-1 and TRBJ1-1; tentatively, D is TRBD1 (5 bases). Trimming shortened V by 6 bases and J by 3 bases, and 10 bases separated the two germline ends. The germline gives CDR1 KGHDR, CDR2 SFDVKD. CDR3 length: 13 residues. CDR3 protein: CATSTGVHTEAFF. In nucleotides, the CDR3 is TGTGCCACCAGTACAGGCGTTCACACTGAAGCTTTCTTT.

The chain combines TRBV5-4 with TRBJ1-3; the D gene is possibly TRBD1 (5 bases). Deletions cut 0 bases from V and 0 bases from J, with 10 bases between. The CDR3 loop spans 16 amino acids. Germline V gene sequence: CDR1 SGHNT, CDR2 YYREEE (reference sequence). CDR3 region: CASSLGGGGSGNTIYF. CDR3 sequence (DNA): TGTGCCAGCAGCTTGGGTGGGGGGGGCTCTGGAAACACCATATATTTT.

Of note for this clone: This clone may be a read error of a much larger clone one base away. The V call is TRBV12-3 or TRBV12-4, the J call TRBJ1-5; the match to TRBD1 covers 11 bases. V trimming: 6 bases; J trimming: 6 bases; junction bases outside the gene matches: 1. The CDR3 has 13 residues. CDR3: CASRGQGGQPQHF. The CDR3 DNA sequence: TGTGCCAGCAGGGGACAGGGGGGTCAGCCCCAGCATTTT.

The rearrangement uses TRBV6-6 and TRBJ1-1, with 10 bases identical to TRBD1. Germline values: CDR1 MNHNY, CDR2 SVGAGI (reference sequence). The CDR3 loop spans 16 amino acids. V was pared by 3 bases and J by 2 bases, with 6 bases of the junction left unmatched. The CDR3 nucleotides are TGTGCCAGCAGTTATCCAGGACAGGGGGTTAACACTGAAGCTTTCTTT. This translates into CASSYPGQGVNTEAFF.

This clone was found a few times. CDR3 nucleotides: TGTGCCAGCAGTGGGTTCCCTAGCGGGAGTTCAGATACGCAGTATTTT. It codes for CASSGFPSGSSDTQYF. This chain links TRBV28 with TRBJ2-3, with 10 bases fitting TRBD2. The V and J ends lost 5 bases and 4 bases, in that order; junction bases with no gene match: 9. The V gene's germline CDR1 is MDHEN and CDR2 SYDVKM. The CDR3 sequence is 16 residues long.

Comments on this clone: Other DNA sequences within the sample encode an identical CDR3. This sequence joins TRBV18 and TRBJ1-1, with TRBD1 matching 7 bases. CDR1 and CDR2 (germline): KGHSH, LQKENI. The ends lost 6 bases at V and 1 base at J; junction bases unmatched: 2. CDR3 length equals 13 residues. CDR3 coding DNA: TGTGCCAGCTCCGGACAGGCGAACACTGAAGCTTTCTTT. It encodes CASSGQANTEAFF.

The chain combines TRBV28 with TRBJ2-1; D may be TRBD2 (5 bases). The germline gives CDR1 MDHEN, CDR2 SYDVKM. With 7 bases removed from V and 3 bases from J, the gap between germline ends came to 13 bases. CDR3 length: 14 residues. CDR3 protein: CASTLAVIYNEQFF. CDR3 DNA: TGTGCCAGCACCCTAGCTGTCATCTACAATGAGCAGTTCTTC.

Of note for this clone: The identical CDR3 is also encoded by other nucleotide sequences in the sample. V usage is TRBV12-3 or TRBV12-4 and J usage is TRBJ1-2, with TRBD1 identical over 7 bases. With 5 bases clipped from V and 7 bases from J, the junction kept 4 bases outside the gene matches. This CDR3 has 12 residues. CDR3 sequence reads: CASSTGEGGYTF. The CDR3 region has the DNA TGTGCCAGCAGTACAGGGGAAGGTGGCTACACCTTC.

The V gene is TRBV9, the J gene TRBJ2-1, with a weak D call TRBD1 (6 bases). This CDR3 spans 14 amino acids. Germline V CDR1 and CDR2: SGDLS, YYNGEE. Trimming removed 0 bases from V and 8 bases from J, with 12 bases in between. CDR3 sequence: CASSVAGDGDEQFF. For the CDR3, the DNA is TGTGCCAGCAGCGTAGCAGGGGACGGCGATGAGCAGTTCTTC.

The sample holds a few counts of this clone. The genes are TRBV6-1 and TRBJ1-5, with 8 bases that match TRBD1. Germline CDR1 reads MNHNS; CDR2 reads SASEGT. Germline trimming cut 1 base from V and 3 bases from J; bases unmatched to any gene: 2. This CDR3 region has 15 residues. The CDR3 sequence is CASSEGQGYNQPQHF. The CDR3, as DNA: TGTGCCAGCAGTGAAGGACAGGGGTACAATCAGCCCCAGCATTTT.

The chain employs TRBV6-6 and TRBJ2-2; possibly TRBD2 for D (6 bases). Germline assignment: CDR1 MNHNY and CDR2 SVGAGI (reference sequence). This CDR3 region has 16 residues. With 5 bases removed from V and 3 bases from J, the gap between germline ends came to 16 bases. The CDR3 loop is CASSLLGRGYTGELFF. In DNA, the CDR3 is TGTGCCAGCAGTCTTCTGGGGCGGGGTTACACCGGGGAGCTGTTTTTT.

Written as DNA, the CDR3 is TGCGCCAGCAGCCAAGTAACGACGGAGCCCTACAATGAGCAGTTCTTC. Amino acids: CASSQVTTEPYNEQFF. V usage is TRBV4-1 and J usage is TRBJ2-1; D ambiguous. Looked up from germline, CDR1 is MGHRA and CDR2 is YSYEKL. The CDR3 consists of 16 residues. The V end lost 1 base, the J end lost 2 bases, and 12 bases lay between the germline ends.

The V gene is TRBV28, the J gene TRBJ2-7, with 8 bases aligning to TRBD1. The CDR3 loop spans 15 amino acids. Germline V gene data show CDR1 as MDHEN and CDR2 as SYDVKM. V was clipped by 1 base and J by 1 base; unmatched bases: 3. The CDR3 is CASSLLQGASYEQYF. CDR3 coding DNA: TGTGCCAGCAGTTTATTGCAGGGGGCTTCCTACGAGCAGTACTTC.

The rearrangement uses TRBV14 and TRBJ1-2; D gene unclear. V lost 3 bases, J lost 1 base, and 6 bases lay in between. CDR3 size: 13 residues. Per the germline V gene, CDR1 is SGHDN and CDR2 is FVKESK. CDR3 amino acids: CASSQWSNYGYTF. The DNA of the CDR3 is TGTGCCAGCAGCCAGTGGAGTAACTATGGCTACACCTTC.

V is TRBV29-1 and J is TRBJ1-3, with D possibly being TRBD1 (5 bases). Per the germline V gene, CDR1 is SQVTM and CDR2 is ANQGSEA. V was shortened by 7 bases and J by 1 base, with 11 bases between the two germline ends. The CDR3 contains 13 residues. This CDR3 reads CSARVRSGNTIYF. In nucleotides, the CDR3 is TGCAGCGCCAGGGTACGATCTGGAAACACCATATATTTT.